This TCR beta chain was recovered during a study of early T cells in non-severe SARS-CoV-2 infection. Study-level background: The authors sequenced bulk RNA from unsorted whole blood, leaving chains unpaired.

The CDR3 runs to 13 residues. Germline loops: CDR1 MNHEY, CDR2 SMNVEV (reference sequence). Trimming stripped 5 bases from V and 0 bases from J, with 2 bases between. The TCR library protocol attached unique molecular identifiers to the individual cDNA molecules. Using its own MiXCR run on the 5' RACE reads, TCRdb lists one record per CDR3 protein. Seen here are tens of thousands of distinct CDR3 sequences, 10% to 15% observed once, and the top ten hold 4% to 5%. The receptor was isolated from an adult who was a healthcare worker with PCR-confirmed SARS-CoV-2 infection or an uninfected control (not recorded which). Material: whole blood. The chain recombines TRBV27 with TRBJ2-6; D is ambiguous. The CDR3 loop reads CASSPSGANVLTF. In DNA, the CDR3 is TGTGCCAGCAGTCCCTCTGGGGCCAACGTCCTGACTTTC.